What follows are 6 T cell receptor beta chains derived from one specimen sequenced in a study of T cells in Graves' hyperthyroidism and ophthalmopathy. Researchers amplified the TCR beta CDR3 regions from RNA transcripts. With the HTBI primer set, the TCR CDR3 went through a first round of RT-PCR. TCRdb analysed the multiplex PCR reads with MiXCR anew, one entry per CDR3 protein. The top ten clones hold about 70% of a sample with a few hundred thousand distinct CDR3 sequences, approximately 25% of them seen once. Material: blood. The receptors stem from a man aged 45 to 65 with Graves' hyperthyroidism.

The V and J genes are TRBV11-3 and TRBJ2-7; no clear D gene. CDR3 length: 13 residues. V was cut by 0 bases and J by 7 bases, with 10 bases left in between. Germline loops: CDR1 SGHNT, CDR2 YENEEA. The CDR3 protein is CASSLDPSVEQYF. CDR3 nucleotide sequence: TGTGCCAGCAGCTTAGATCCGTCCGTAGAGCAGTACTTC.

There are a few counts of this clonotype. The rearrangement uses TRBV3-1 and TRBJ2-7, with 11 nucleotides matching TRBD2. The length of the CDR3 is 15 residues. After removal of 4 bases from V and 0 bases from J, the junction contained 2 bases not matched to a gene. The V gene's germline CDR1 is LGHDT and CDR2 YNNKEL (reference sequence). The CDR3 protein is CASSRGLAASYEQYF. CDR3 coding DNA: TGTGCCAGCAGCCGGGGACTAGCGGCCTCCTACGAGCAGTACTTC.

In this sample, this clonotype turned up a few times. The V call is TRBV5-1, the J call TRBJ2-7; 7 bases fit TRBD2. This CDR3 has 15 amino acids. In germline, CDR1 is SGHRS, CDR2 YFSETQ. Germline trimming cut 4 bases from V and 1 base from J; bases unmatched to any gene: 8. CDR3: CASSKTSAFSYEQYF. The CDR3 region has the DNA TGCGCCAGCAGCAAAACTAGCGCGTTTTCCTACGAGCAGTACTTC. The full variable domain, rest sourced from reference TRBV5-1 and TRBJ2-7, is KAGVTQTPRYLIKTRGQQVTLSCSPISGHRSVSWYQQTPGQGLQFLFEYFSETQRNKGNFPGRFSGRQFSNSRSEMNVSTLELGDSALYLCASSKTSAFSYEQYFGPGTRLTVT.

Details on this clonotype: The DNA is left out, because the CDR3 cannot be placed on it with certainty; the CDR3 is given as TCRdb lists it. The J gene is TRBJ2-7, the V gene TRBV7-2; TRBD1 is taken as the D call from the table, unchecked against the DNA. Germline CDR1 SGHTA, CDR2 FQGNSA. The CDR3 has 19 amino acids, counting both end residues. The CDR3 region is CASSFYICSYRRGAYEQYF.

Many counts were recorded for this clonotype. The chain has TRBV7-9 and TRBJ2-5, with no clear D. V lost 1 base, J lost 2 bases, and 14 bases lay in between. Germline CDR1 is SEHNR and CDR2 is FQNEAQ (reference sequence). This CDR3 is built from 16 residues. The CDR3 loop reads CASSLVQLGTQETQYF. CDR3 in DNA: TGTGCCAGCAGCTTAGTCCAGCTAGGAACACAAGAGACCCAGTACTTC.

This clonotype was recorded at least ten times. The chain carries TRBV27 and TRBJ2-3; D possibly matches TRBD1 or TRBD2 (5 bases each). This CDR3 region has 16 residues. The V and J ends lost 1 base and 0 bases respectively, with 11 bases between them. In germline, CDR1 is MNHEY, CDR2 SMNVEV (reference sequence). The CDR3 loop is CASSLYGGQSTDTQYF. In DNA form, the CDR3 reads TGTGCCAGCAGTTTATATGGGGGTCAAAGCACAGATACGCAGTATTTT.